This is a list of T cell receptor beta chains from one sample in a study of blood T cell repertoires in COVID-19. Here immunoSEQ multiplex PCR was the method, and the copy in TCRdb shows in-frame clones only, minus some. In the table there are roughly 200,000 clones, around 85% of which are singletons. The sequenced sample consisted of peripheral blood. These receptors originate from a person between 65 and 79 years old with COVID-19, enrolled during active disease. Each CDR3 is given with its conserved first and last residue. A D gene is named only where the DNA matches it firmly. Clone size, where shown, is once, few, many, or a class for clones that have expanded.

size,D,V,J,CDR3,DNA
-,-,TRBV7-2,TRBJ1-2,CASSLDTAANYGYTF,TGTGCCAGCAGCTTAGATACAGCCGCTAACTATGGCTACACCTTC
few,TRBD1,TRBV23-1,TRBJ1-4,CASSHRQGCLSTNEKLFF,TGCGCCAGCAGTCATCGACAGGGGTGCCTTTCGACTAATGAAAAACTGTTTTTT
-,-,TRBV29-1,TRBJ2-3,CSVVGLAVGSTDTQYF,TGCAGCGTTGTTGGGTTGGCGGTAGGTAGCACAGATACGCAGTATTTT
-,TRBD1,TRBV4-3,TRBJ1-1,CASSHRDREERNTEAFF,TGCGCCAGCAGCCATAGGGACAGGGAGGAGAGGAACACTGAAGCTTTCTTT
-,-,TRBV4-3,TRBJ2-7,CASSQGVAERYEQYF,TGCGCCAGCAGCCAAGGGGTAGCCGAGCGGTACGAGCAGTACTTC
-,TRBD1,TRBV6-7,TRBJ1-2,CASSCQGRGDRYYGYTF,TGTGCCAGCAGTTGCCAGGGTCGGGGGGACAGGTACTATGGCTACACCTTC
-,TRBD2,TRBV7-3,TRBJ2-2,CASSLNPAGGGTGELFF,TGTGCCAGCAGCTTAAATCCCGCGGGAGGTGGGACCGGGGAGCTGTTTTTT
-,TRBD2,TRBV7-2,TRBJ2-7,CASSPRSGRAAEQYF,TGTGCCAGCAGCCCCAGGAGCGGGAGGGCGGCGGAGCAGTACTTC
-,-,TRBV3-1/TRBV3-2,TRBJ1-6,CASSQDATVYDSPLHF,TGTGCCAGCAGCCAAGATGCCACGGTTTATGATTCACCCCTCCACTTT
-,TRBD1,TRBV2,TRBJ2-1,CATTGQRNNEQFF,TGTGCCACCACGGGACAGAGGAACAATGAGCAGTTCTTC
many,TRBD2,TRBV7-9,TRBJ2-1,CASSWIGLADDYNEQFF,TGTGCCAGCAGCTGGATAGGACTAGCGGATGACTACAATGAGCAGTTCTTC
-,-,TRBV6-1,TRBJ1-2,CAGSDPRARRYGYTF,TGTGCCGGCAGTGATCCGAGGGCGAGGCGGTATGGCTACACCTTC
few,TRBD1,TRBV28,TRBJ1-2,CAIRGQVHGYTF,TGTGCCATCCGAGGACAGGTCCATGGCTACACCTTC